The entry below describes one TCR beta chain. This specimen comes from a study of long-term antiretroviral therapy in people with HIV. Version v3.0 of the immunoSEQ assay ran at survey level. The data were produced by immunoSEQ multiplex PCR, yet TCRdb's version contains in-frame clones alone and is incomplete. Among tens of thousands of clones listed, 80% to 95% were seen once. From germline, CDR1 is LGHNT and CDR2 FRNRAP. The CDR3 contains 15 residues. With 6 bases clipped from V and 11 bases from J, the junction kept 16 bases outside the gene matches. The material sequenced was unsorted PBMCs, taken 4.4 years after starting antiretroviral therapy. The chain has TRBV12-5 and TRBJ2-7, with 10 bases identical to TRBD1. The sequence came from a woman aged 45-65 years with HIV. CDR3 sequence reads: CASGPAGTGAFVKYF. In nucleotides, the CDR3 is TGTGCTAGTGGGCCAGCCGGGACAGGGGCGTTTGTTAAGTACTTC.